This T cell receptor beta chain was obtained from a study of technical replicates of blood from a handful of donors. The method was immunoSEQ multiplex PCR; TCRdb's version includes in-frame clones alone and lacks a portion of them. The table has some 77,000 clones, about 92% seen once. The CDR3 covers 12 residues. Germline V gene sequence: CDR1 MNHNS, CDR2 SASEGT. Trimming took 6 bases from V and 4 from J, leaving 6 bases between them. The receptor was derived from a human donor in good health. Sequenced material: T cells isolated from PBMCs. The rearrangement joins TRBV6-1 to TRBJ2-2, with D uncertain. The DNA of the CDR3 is TGTGCCAGCAGCCCTTCCACCGGGGAGCTGTTTTTT. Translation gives CASSPSTGELFF.